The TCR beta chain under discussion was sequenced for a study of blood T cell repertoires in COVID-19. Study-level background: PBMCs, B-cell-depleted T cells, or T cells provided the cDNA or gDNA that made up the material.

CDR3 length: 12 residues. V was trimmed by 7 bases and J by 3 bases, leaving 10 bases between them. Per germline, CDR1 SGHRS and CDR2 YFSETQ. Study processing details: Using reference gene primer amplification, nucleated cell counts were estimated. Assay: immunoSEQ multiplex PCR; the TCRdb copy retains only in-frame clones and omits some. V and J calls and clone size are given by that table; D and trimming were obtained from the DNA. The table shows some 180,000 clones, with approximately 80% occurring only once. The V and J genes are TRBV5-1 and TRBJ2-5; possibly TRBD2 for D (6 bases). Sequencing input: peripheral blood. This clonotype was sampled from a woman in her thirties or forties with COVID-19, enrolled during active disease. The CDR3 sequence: CASSGSKETQYF. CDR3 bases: TGCGCCAGCTCCGGGAGCAAAGAGACCCAGTACTTC. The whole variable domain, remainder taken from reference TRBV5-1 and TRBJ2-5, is KAGVTQTPRYLIKTRGQQVTLSCSPISGHRSVSWYQQTPGQGLQFLFEYFSETQRNKGNFPGRFSGRQFSNSRSEMNVSTLELGDSALYLCASSGSKETQYFGPGTRLLVL.